Sequencing of this T cell receptor beta chain was carried out in a study of human T cells and chemical hapten exposure. As for the study in general: The sensitizing agent was 2% DPC, placed on about 2 cm by about 2 cm of upper inner arm skin. Diphenylcyclopropenone was applied weekly to patients' scalps across the roughly 23-week study. Study conclusions and caveats: Expanded TCRs grouped into significantly more large CDR3 similarity clusters than controls produced. The presence of alopecia in the donors means their immune response may differ from healthy people's.

Time point noted: patch test 3, about 24 weeks after DPC sensitization. Treatment meaning: therapeutic diphenylcyclopropenone sensitization with weekly scalp DPC. A single record per CDR3 protein comes from TCRdb applying MiXCR to the RACE reads. The table has about 160,000 distinct CDR3 sequences, 25% to 35% seen once. As regards this clonotype: The antigen remains undetermined.

Between the trimmed V and J ends, which lost 3 bases and 1 base, there was a span of 13 bases. Germline loops: CDR1 SNHLY, CDR2 FYNNEI. The CDR3 loop spans 16 amino acids. The V call is TRBV2, the J call TRBJ1-5, with D maybe TRBD1 (6 bases). The source was whole blood, collected in connection with sensitization to the hapten diphenylcyclopropenone (DPC). The clonotype comes from a woman between 18 and 30 years old with alopecia areata. Some clones in this sample may be carry-over from other donors' samples. Written as DNA, the CDR3 is TGTGCCAGCAGTGAGGGGGGGCGCCGAAGCAATCAGCCCCAGCATTTT. This sequence encodes CASSEGGRRSNQPQHF.